The clone carrying this T cell receptor beta chain was found a few times. The antigen remains undetermined. The record originates from a study of T cell repertoires in cytomegalovirus infection. Study overall: It was recently identified HLA-C-restricted and well-studied HLA-B-restricted CMV epitopes that the study used. Overall study findings and caveats: The ex vivo response showed dominance by HLA-C-restricted CMV-specific TCR beta clonotypes.

Germline V gene lookup returns CDR1 KGHDR and CDR2 SFDVKD. V was clipped by 2 bases and J by 6 bases; unmatched bases: 8. The CDR3 covers 16 residues. MiXCR was run by TCRdb on the reads, yielding one entry per CDR3 protein. The sample lists some 350,000 distinct CDR3 sequences; roughly 29% were seen once. The input for sequencing was cultured PBMCs, taken from culture after CMV antigen stimulation. This TCR derives from a human donor in good health (CMV status not recorded). Some clones in this sample may be carry-over from other donors' samples. This chain connects TRBV24-1 to TRBJ1-1, with 10 bases that match TRBD1. Here the CDR3 DNA reads TGTGCCACCAGTGATTCCCGGACAGGGGGTACCGCTGAAGCTTTCTTT. The encoded protein is CATSDSRTGGTAEAFF.